This is a list of T cell receptor beta chains from one sample in a study of vaccination and CD4 T cells after COVID-19. Their specific antigens are unknown. TCRdb called the PCR reads again in MiXCR, with one record for every CDR3 protein. This table holds approximately 12,000 distinct CDR3 sequences, around a third found once. The material sequenced was CD4+ T cells from blood, cultured in vitro, taken before SARS-CoV-2 vaccination. Receptor source: a human donor who received a COVID-19 vaccine. Each CDR3 is given with its conserved first and last residue. A D gene is named only where the DNA matches it firmly. Only part of the rows carry a size: once, few, many, or a class if the clone is expanded.

TRBD1	TRBV5-1	TRBJ2-5	few	TGCGCCAGCAGCCCATGGGACAGGGCACAAGAGACCCAGTACTTC	CASSPWDRAQETQYF
.	TRBV7-9	TRBJ2-1	.	TGTGCCAGCAGCCCACACGAGGACTCCCACAATGAGCAGTTCTTC	CASSPHEDSHNEQFF
.	TRBV4-2	TRBJ2-7	.	TGTGCCAGCAGCCCCGAAGGGGGGGAGTCCTACGAGCAGTACTTC	CASSPEGGESYEQYF
TRBD2	TRBV6-1	TRBJ2-5	once	TGTGCCAGCAGCCACGGGACTAGCGGGGGGAATGGATTCTCTTGGGAGGCCCAGTACTTC	CASSHGTSGGNGFSWEAQYF
TRBD2	TRBV6-1	TRBJ2-3	.	TGTGCCAGCAGTAGGACTAGCGGGGGGGGAACAGATACGCAGTATTTT	CASSRTSGGGTDTQYF
.	TRBV7-8	TRBJ2-7	.	TGTGCCAGCAGCTTAGTAGGGACCTACGAGCAGTACTTC	CASSLVGTYEQYF
.	TRBV5-5	TRBJ1-2	.	TGTGCCAGCAGCTTGGTTGGGAAATCGGGCTATGGCTACACCTTC	CASSLVGKSGYGYTF
.	TRBV2	TRBJ1-2	.	TGTGCCAGCAAGGGCAGGGGCTATGTTGGCTACACCTTC	CASKGRGYVGYTF
.	TRBV25-1	TRBJ1-1	few	TGTGCCAGCTCTAACTTCGGTGGGGACACTGAAGCTTTCTTT	CASSNFGGDTEAFF
TRBD1	TRBV5-6	TRBJ1-1	.	TGTGCCAGCAGCTTGCGGACAGGGCCAGAAGCTTTCTTT	CASSLRTGPEAFF
TRBD1	TRBV20-1	TRBJ1-1	few	TGCAGTGCCGCAGGAGGGACAGACGGCACTGAAGCTTTCTTT	CSAAGGTDGTEAFF
TRBD1	TRBV20-1	TRBJ2-1	few	TGCAGTGCTCAGGGGGCCGGCTCCTACAATGAGCAGTTCTTC	CSAQGAGSYNEQFF
TRBD1	TRBV6-1	TRBJ2-7	.	TGTGCCAGCAGGCGACAGGGGGACGAGCAGTACTTC	CASRRQGDEQYF
TRBD1	TRBV5-5	TRBJ1-1	few	TGTGCCAGCAGCCTCGGACAGGGCGGGATGAACACTGAAGCTTTCTTT	CASSLGQGGMNTEAFF
.	TRBV15	TRBJ1-2	few	TGTGCCACCAGCAACCCCCGGAGGGCAACTAACTATGGCTACACCTTC	CATSNPRRATNYGYTF
.	TRBV6-1	TRBJ2-3	.	TGTGCCAGCATAGTCGGGGGAGGAGTTACAGATACGCAGTATTTT	CASIVGGGVTDTQYF
TRBD2	TRBV6-1	TRBJ2-7	.	TGTGCCAGCATTGGACTAGCGGGGGTCTCCTACGAGCAGTACTTC	CASIGLAGVSYEQYF
.	TRBV12-3/TRBV12-4	TRBJ2-1	.	TGTGCCAGCAGTTTACGGGTTACCGGAAAGAGTCACAATGAGCAGTTCTTC	CASSLRVTGKSHNEQFF
.	TRBV6-1	TRBJ2-2	few	TGTGCCAGCAGCAAGGAAGATCTGAACACCGGGGAGCTGTTTTTT	CASSKEDLNTGELFF
.	TRBV24-1	TRBJ2-7	.	TGTGCCACCAGTGACACCGGGGACACCTTCTCCTACGAGCAGTACTTC	CATSDTGDTFSYEQYF
TRBD2	TRBV7-9	TRBJ2-3	.	TGTGCCAGCAGTTTAGGGACTAGCGGGGGGCCTAGCACAGATACGCAGTATTTT	CASSLGTSGGPSTDTQYF
TRBD2	TRBV28	TRBJ2-7	.	TGTGCCAGCAGTTTATTCGGGGGGGGGTCCTACGAGCAGTACTTC	CASSLFGGGSYEQYF
.	TRBV6-1	TRBJ2-1	.	TGTGCCAGCAGTGTAAGGGACTTCTCCTACAATGAGCAGTTCTTC	CASSVRDFSYNEQFF
.	TRBV2	TRBJ1-5	.	TGTGCCAGCGGAAACAGGGTTAATCAGCCCCAGCATTTT	CASGNRVNQPQHF
TRBD1	TRBV30	TRBJ2-2	.	TGTGCCTGGAGCGAACAGGACAGGGAGAACACCGGGGAGCTGTTTTTT	CAWSEQDRENTGELFF
.	TRBV7-6	TRBJ2-7	few	TGTGCCAGCAGCTCGGAGCCCTCAGATTACTACGAGCAGTACTTC	CASSSEPSDYYEQYF
TRBD1	TRBV24-1	TRBJ2-5	few	TGTGCCACCAGTGATACAACGGGACAGACCCAAGAGACCCAGTACTTC	CATSDTTGQTQETQYF
.	TRBV25-1	TRBJ1-3	.	TGTGCCAGCAGTGGAGAGACTGGCCCCGGAAACACCATATATTTT	CASSGETGPGNTIYF
TRBD2	TRBV20-1	TRBJ2-7	few	TGCAGCGCCATGGGGGGGAATGAGTACGAGCAGTACTTC	CSAMGGNEYEQYF
.	TRBV6-5	TRBJ1-2	few	TGTGCCAGCAGTTACACGACACTCGGAGGAGGTGGCTACACCTTC	CASSYTTLGGGGYTF
TRBD2	TRBV10-1	TRBJ2-1	.	TGCGCCAGCAGTGCGTGGGGACTAGCGGGGGCCACATCCTACAATGAGCAGTTCTTC	CASSAWGLAGATSYNEQFF
TRBD1	TRBV12-5	TRBJ2-3	few	TGTGCTAGTGGTCCTAGCCCGGGACAGGGAAGGACAGATACGCAGTATTTT	CASGPSPGQGRTDTQYF
.	TRBV6-1	TRBJ1-3	few	TGTGCCAGCACTCCGAGGCAGCGAGGACCTGGAAACACCATATATTTT	CASTPRQRGPGNTIYF
TRBD1	TRBV7-8	TRBJ1-6	.	TGTGCCAGCAGCCGGGACAGGGCTAATTCACCCCTCCACTTT	CASSRDRANSPLHF
TRBD2	TRBV7-2	TRBJ2-7	few	TGTGCCAGCAGCCGCCATATAGGGACTAGCGGGGGGTCCTACGAGCAGTACTTC	CASSRHIGTSGGSYEQYF
.	TRBV12-3/TRBV12-4	TRBJ2-5	few	TGTGCCAGCAGTTTAGGTGGGGCCCTGCAAGAGACCCAGTACTTC	CASSLGGALQETQYF
TRBD1	TRBV20-1	TRBJ1-5	few	TGCAGTGCTCTGACAGGGACAGGGAATCAGCCCCAGCATTTT	CSALTGTGNQPQHF
.	TRBV6-1	TRBJ1-2	.	TGTGCCAGCAGGATACAGGGCGGCTATGGCTACACCTTC	CASRIQGGYGYTF
TRBD2	TRBV20-1	TRBJ2-1	.	TGCAGTGCTAGAGATTTACTAGCGGGGGGGAATGAGCAGTTCTTC	CSARDLLAGGNEQFF
TRBD1	TRBV15	TRBJ2-2	.	TGTGCCACCAGCAGACCCACAGGGGGCGTAAGGACCGGGGAGCTGTTTTTT	CATSRPTGGVRTGELFF
TRBD1	TRBV12-3/TRBV12-4	TRBJ1-5	.	TGTGCCAGCAGTTTAGCGCCCGACAGGGTAGGCCAGCCCCAGCATTTT	CASSLAPDRVGQPQHF
TRBD1	TRBV20-1	TRBJ2-7	.	TGCAGTGCCCCTTTGGGACAGGGATCCTACGAGCAGTACTTC	CSAPLGQGSYEQYF
.	TRBV12-3/TRBV12-4	TRBJ2-5	.	TGTGCCAGCAGTTTAACGGAGACCCAGTACTTC	CASSLTETQYF
.	TRBV24-1	TRBJ1-5	.	TGTGCCACCAGTGACTCAGGGTATCAGCCCCAGCATTTT	CATSDSGYQPQHF
TRBD2	TRBV12-5	TRBJ2-5	.	TGTGCTAGTGCCGGGGGGGGTCTTGAGACCCAGTACTTC	CASAGGGLETQYF
.	TRBV7-8	TRBJ1-5	few	TGTGCCAGCAGCGAGTTTAGCGGAAGGAACAATCAGCCCCAGCATTTT	CASSEFSGRNNQPQHF
TRBD1	TRBV30	TRBJ1-3	.	TGTGCCTGGAGTCGGGACAGGGGGAATGGAAACACCATATATTTT	CAWSRDRGNGNTIYF
.	TRBV2	TRBJ1-5	few	TGTGCCACCAAGGACCTTTTGCCGCCCCAGCATTTT	CATKDLLPPQHF
.	TRBV14	TRBJ1-1	once	TGTGCCAGCAGCCAACGGGGCACAGGTTCTTTCATCACTGAAGCTTTCTTT	CASSQRGTGSFITEAFF